The 6 T cell receptor beta chains given below trace back to one sample, sequenced in a study of T-cell reconstitution after alpha-beta-depleted transplantation in children. Unique molecular identifiers were used to barcode this TCRbeta library. Using its own MiXCR run on the PCR reads, TCRdb lists one record per CDR3 protein. The sample lists about 600,000 distinct CDR3 sequences, over 9.5% occurring once. The sequencing used PBMCs from the stem cell graft donor, collected from the stem cell graft. These receptors were collected from a human donor who donated a stem cell graft to a child with acute myeloid leukemia.

This clonotype was seen only a few times. The V gene is TRBV10-3, the J gene TRBJ2-2; D is perhaps TRBD2 (6 bases). The CDR3 has 13 residues. Trimming took off 4 bases at V and 5 bases at J, with 8 bases between the two ends. Germline CDR1 is ENHRY and CDR2 is SYGVKD. The CDR3 sequence is CAISVGTTGELFF. DNA of the CDR3: TGTGCCATCAGTGTCGGGACTACCGGGGAGCTGTTTTTT.

In this sample, this clonotype turned up many times. V and J are TRBV6-2 or TRBV6-3 and TRBJ1-5, with a weak D call TRBD1 (5 bases). Trimming left V 6 bases short and J 1 base short, with 19 bases between. There are 17 residues in the CDR3. The V gene's germline CDR1 is MNHEY and CDR2 SVGEGT. The CDR3 sequence: CASRIGAGRGSNQPQHF. The CDR3, as DNA: TGTGCCAGCAGAATCGGGGCAGGACGGGGAAGCAATCAGCCCCAGCATTTT.

This clonotype occurred a few times. This chain connects TRBV20-1 to TRBJ1-1; D unresolved. The ends were cut back, 0 bases at V and 1 base at J, with 9 bases in the middle. This CDR3 comprises 14 residues. Looked up from germline, CDR1 is DFQATT and CDR2 is SNEGSKA (reference sequence). The CDR3 loop is CSAREIAGNTEAFF. The DNA for the CDR3 is TGCAGTGCTAGAGAAATTGCAGGGAACACTGAAGCTTTCTTT.

This chain joins TRBV28 and TRBJ2-1, with D hard to call. This CDR3 region has 16 residues. Trimming removed 5 bases from V and 0 bases from J, with 14 bases in between. Germline CDR1 reads MDHEN; CDR2 reads SYDVKM. The CDR3, as DNA: TGTGCCAGCAGTCCTCCGGCCCTAAGCTCCTACAATGAGCAGTTCTTC. It encodes CASSPPALSSYNEQFF.

The chain is built from TRBV19 and TRBJ2-1; 12 nucleotides align to TRBD1. Germline V gene data show CDR1 as LNHDA and CDR2 as SQIVND (reference sequence). The CDR3 covers 15 residues. J was trimmed by 12 bases and V by 3 bases; bases with no gene match: 9. In DNA, the CDR3 is TGTGCCAGTAGTATCCGGGACAGGGGGCTCGTAGGGCAGTTCTTC. Amino acids: CASSIRDRGLVGQFF.

In this sample, this clonotype turned up many times. The chain employs TRBV20-1 and TRBJ2-1; 13 nucleotides match TRBD2. This CDR3 region has 17 residues. Germline V gene sequence: CDR1 DFQATT, CDR2 SNEGSKA (reference sequence). V was pared by 0 bases and J by 5 bases, with 7 bases of the junction left unmatched. CDR3 sequence: CSARDLGLAGVDNEQFF. The DNA of the CDR3 is TGCAGTGCTAGAGACCTTGGACTAGCGGGAGTAGACAATGAGCAGTTCTTC.